This T cell receptor (beta chain) was identified in a study of T cell changes during pregnancy in multiple sclerosis (dated by TCRdb to 2018 to 2020). In the study overall: The study examined how the T cell repertoire changed over the course of pregnancy in women with multiple sclerosis.

Libraries were made using the immunoSEQ multiplex PCR assay. Imported from immuneACCESS, the table was reduced by TCRdb to in-frame sequences with V and J called. These copies leave out some clones; in studies compared against another copy, an unresolved V gene accounts for under half, and the cause of the remainder is not known. The sample yields tens of thousands of clones; around 93% were counted once. Around 1% of the sample goes to the ten largest clones. Spanning cysteine to phenylalanine, the CDR3 consists of 14 amino acids. Only the CDR3 region is kept as DNA, spanning 42 bases read in frame from base 1. V loses 2 bases of germline sequence and J loses 3 bases, and the interval between the two ends is 11 bases. From the germline V gene, CDR1 is MNHNS and CDR2 is SASEGT. This clone was counted a single time. Its target antigen remains unknown. Per-base qualities were not stored, and no clone one base away is much larger.

This TCR derives from a female donor with multiple sclerosis, enrolled in a pregnancy study. Here the sequenced sample was peripheral blood, taken after pregnancy. Recombination joined TRBV6-1 with TRBJ2-7, with no confidently assigned D gene. The CDR3 loop reads CASSELQDIYEQYF. The DNA sequence reads TGTGCCAGCAGTGAACTTCAGGATATCTACGAGCAGTACTTC.